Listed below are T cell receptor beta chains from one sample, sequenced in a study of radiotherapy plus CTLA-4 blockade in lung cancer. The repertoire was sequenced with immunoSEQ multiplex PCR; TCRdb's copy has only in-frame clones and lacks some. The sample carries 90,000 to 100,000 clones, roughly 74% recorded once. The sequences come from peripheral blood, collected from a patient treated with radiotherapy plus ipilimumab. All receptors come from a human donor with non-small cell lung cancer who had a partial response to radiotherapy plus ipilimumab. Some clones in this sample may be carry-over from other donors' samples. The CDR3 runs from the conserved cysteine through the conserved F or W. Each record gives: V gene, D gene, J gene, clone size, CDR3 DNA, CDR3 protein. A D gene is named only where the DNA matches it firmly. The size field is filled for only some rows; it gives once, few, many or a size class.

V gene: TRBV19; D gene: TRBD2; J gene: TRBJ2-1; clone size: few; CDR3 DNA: TGTGCCAGTAGTATTGGGACTAGCGGGAGCTATGAGCAGTTCTTC; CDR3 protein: CASSIGTSGSYEQFF
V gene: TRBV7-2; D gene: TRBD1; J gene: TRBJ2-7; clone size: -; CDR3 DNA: TGTGCCAGCAGCTACGGACAGGTTACCTACGAGCAGTACTTC; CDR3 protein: CASSYGQVTYEQYF
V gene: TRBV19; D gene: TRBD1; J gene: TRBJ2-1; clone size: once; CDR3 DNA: TGTGCCAGTAGTATAAGGCGGGCAGGGGGCGCCTCGCAGTTCTTC; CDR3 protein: CASSIRRAGGASQFF
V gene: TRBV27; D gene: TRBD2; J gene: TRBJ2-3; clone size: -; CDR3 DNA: TGTGCCAGCAGTTTAGCGGGGAGGGCCGGCACAGATACGCAGTATTTT; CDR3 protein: CASSLAGRAGTDTQYF
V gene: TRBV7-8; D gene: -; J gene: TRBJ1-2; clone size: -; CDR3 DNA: TGTGCCAGCAGCTTAGTTAACGGTGGTGTCACCTTC; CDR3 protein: CASSLVNGGVTF
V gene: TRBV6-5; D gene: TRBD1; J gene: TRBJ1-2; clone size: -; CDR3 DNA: TGTGCCAGCAGTTACGCGAGGGGGCGGGTCTATGGCTACACCTTC; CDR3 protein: CASSYARGRVYGYTF
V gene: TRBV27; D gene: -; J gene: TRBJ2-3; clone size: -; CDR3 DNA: TGTGCCAGCAGTTTAGATCACACCACAGCGCAGTATTTT; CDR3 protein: CASSLDHTTAQYF
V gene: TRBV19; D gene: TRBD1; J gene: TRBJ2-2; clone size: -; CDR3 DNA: TGTGCCAGTAGTAACAGGGGCGGCTCCGGGGAGCTGTTTTTT; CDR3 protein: CASSNRGGSGELFF
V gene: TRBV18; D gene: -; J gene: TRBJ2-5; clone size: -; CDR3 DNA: TGTGCCAGCTCACTGCGCGGACAAGAGACCCAGTACTTC; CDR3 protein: CASSLRGQETQYF
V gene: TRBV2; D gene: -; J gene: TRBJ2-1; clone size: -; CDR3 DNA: TGTGCCGGGGGAGGAGGCTTCCTTGATGAGCAGTTCTTC; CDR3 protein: CAGGGGFLDEQFF
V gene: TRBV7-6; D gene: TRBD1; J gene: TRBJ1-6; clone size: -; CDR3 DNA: TGTGCCAGCAGCTTTTCGGACAGGGGCGGTTCACCCCTCCACTTT; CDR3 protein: CASSFSDRGGSPLHF
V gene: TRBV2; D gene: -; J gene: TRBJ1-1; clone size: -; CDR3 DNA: TGTGCCAGCAGTGATACTAGAGTCAGCAAGAACACTGAAGCTTTCTTT; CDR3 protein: CASSDTRVSKNTEAFF
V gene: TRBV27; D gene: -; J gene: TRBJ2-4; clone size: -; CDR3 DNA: TGTGCCAGCAGTTTTATCCCCGGGAACATTCAGTACTTC; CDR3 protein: CASSFIPGNIQYF
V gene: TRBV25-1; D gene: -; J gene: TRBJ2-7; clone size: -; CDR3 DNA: TGTGCCAGCAGTCGAGCCGGGACATCCTCCTACGAGCAGTACTTC; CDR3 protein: CASSRAGTSSYEQYF
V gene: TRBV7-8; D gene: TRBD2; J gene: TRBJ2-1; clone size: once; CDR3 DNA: TGTGCCAGCAGCTTAGGCCGACTAGCGGGATACAATGAGCAGTTCTTC; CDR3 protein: CASSLGRLAGYNEQFF
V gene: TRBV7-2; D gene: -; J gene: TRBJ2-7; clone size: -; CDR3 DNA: TGTGCCAGCAGCTTCGGCAGGGCGAGGGAGCAGTACTTC; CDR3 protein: CASSFGRAREQYF
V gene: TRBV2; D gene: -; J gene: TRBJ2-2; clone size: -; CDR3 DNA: TGTGCCAGCAGTGAACCAAGGGGGAGAATTAACACCGGGGAGCTGTTTTTT; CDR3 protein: CASSEPRGRINTGELFF
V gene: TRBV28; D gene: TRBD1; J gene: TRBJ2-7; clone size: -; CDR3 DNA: TGTGCCAGCAGTCGCAAACAGGGGTTCTCCGAGCAGTACTTC; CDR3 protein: CASSRKQGFSEQYF
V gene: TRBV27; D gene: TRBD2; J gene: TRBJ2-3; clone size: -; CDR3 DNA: TGTGCCAGCAGGAGGGACGGTGGAGTAGCGGGGGGGGTGGGTACGCAGTATTTT; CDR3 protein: CASRRDGGVAGGVGTQYF
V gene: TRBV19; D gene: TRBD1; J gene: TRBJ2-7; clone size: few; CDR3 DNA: TGTGCCAGTAGTACCCGGAAGTCGACAGGGAGCTACGAGCAGTACTTC; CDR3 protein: CASSTRKSTGSYEQYF
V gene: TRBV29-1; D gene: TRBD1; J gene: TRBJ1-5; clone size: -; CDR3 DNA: TGCAGCGGACCACACAGGGGAGAAAAGCCCCAGCATTTT; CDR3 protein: CSGPHRGEKPQHF
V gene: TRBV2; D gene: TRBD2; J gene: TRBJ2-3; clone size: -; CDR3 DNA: TGTGCCAGCAGGGTTACTAGCGGGGGGTACGATACGCAGTATTTT; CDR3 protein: CASRVTSGGYDTQYF
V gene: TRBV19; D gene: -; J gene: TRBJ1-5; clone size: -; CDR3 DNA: TGTGCCAGTAAAAAACAGGGATACAATCAGCCCCAGCATTTT; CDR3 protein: CASKKQGYNQPQHF
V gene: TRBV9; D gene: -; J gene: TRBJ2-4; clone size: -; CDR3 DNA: TGTGCCAGCAGCGCCACCCGGGACTCAAACATTCAGTACTTC; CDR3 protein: CASSATRDSNIQYF
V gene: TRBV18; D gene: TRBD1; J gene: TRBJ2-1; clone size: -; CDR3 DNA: TGTGCCAGCTCACCCGTCCCGGGACAGGGACATGAGCAGTTCTTC; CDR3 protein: CASSPVPGQGHEQFF
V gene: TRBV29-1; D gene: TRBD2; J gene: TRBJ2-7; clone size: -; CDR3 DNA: TGCAGCGTTGTGGGCGGGGGGACCTACGAGCAGTACTTC; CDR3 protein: CSVVGGGTYEQYF
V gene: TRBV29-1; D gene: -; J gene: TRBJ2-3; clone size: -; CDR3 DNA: TGCAGCGTCAGTGGGACAATTAGCACAGATACGCAGTATTTT; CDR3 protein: CSVSGTISTDTQYF
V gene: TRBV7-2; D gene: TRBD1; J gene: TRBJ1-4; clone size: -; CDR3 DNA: TGTGCCAGCAGCTTAGACGGACAGGGGAAGTACGGTGAAAAACTGTTTTTT; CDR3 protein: CASSLDGQGKYGEKLFF